This TCR beta chain was observed in a study of vaccination effects on CD4 cells after COVID-19. Study-level background: Vaccine administered to participants consisted of two doses of either BNT162b2 or mRNA-1273. A couple of convalescent patients provided samples 16 days and one week prevaccination.

The ViraFEST assay expanded antigen-specific CD4+ T cells with viral peptide pools before sequencing. Culturing for roughly 10 days preceded CD4+ T cell isolation. The person was diagnosed with PCR-confirmed SARS-CoV-2 infection between March and December 2020. On both days 3 and 7, half of the culture medium was replaced with IL-2 medium. Concerning this clone itself: Its antigen is as yet unknown.

The repertoire was sequenced with immunoSEQ multiplex PCR; TCRdb's copy has only in-frame clones and lacks some. The table has about 45,000 clones, about 68% seen once. The study's findings and limits: There were few convalescent patients in the study and no early post-infection timepoints.

V lost 1 base and J lost 3, with 12 bases in between. This CDR3 region has 15 residues. Germline-derived CDR1 and CDR2 are SGHTA and FQGTGA. This receptor was taken from a human donor who had a prior SARS-CoV-2 infection. The sequencing here drew on CD4+ T cells from PBMCs cultured with a peptide pool, taken before COVID-19 vaccination. This rearrangement joins TRBV7-3 to TRBJ2-5; D remains unclear. The CDR3 nucleotides are TGTGCCAGCAGCTTAAAAGGACGTTTTGAAGAGACCCAGTACTTC. It translates to CASSLKGRFEETQYF.